This TCR beta chain was sequenced in a study of shared clonotypes between healthy human individuals. Study conclusions and caveats: Some naive CD4 clonotypes, roughly 4.7%, turned up in common across four donors. Sampling included only blood; tissue repertoires likely differ.

The CDR3 totals 17 residues. Using immunoSEQ multiplex PCR, the repertoire was profiled, and TCRdb retains in-frame clones only, with some absent. The sample holds approximately 2.5 million clones, approximately 93% seen once. Concerning this clone: Its specificity is not known.

Sequenced sample: naive CD4+ T cells from PBMCs. The subset denotes: CD45RA+ positively selected. The source of this sequence is a young man in good health. Some clones in this sample may be carry-over from other donors' samples. The genes are TRBV21-1 and TRBJ2-1. TRBV21-1 corresponds to a pseudogene. In nucleotides, the CDR3 is TGTGCCAGCAGCAAAGAGGGCACGTCTCCAACGCTGTATGAGCAGTTCTTC. Encoded protein: CASSKEGTSPTLYEQFF.